The clone carrying this T cell receptor beta chain showed up just a few times. Antigen: not known. This specimen belongs to a study of response to subunit inactivated influenza vaccine. Broader study findings: Each seasonal influenza vaccination, the authors suggested, recruits few new T cells.

The CDR3 is 18 amino acids. Germline V CDR1 and CDR2: DFQATT, SNEGSKA (reference sequence). Trimming stripped 3 bases from V and 0 bases from J, with 21 bases between. One entry per CDR3 protein results from TCRdb running MiXCR on the RT-PCR reads. Of 650,000 to 850,000 distinct CDR3 sequences listed, more than 11% were seen once; the top ten hold around 7.3%. This clonotype was obtained from a man aged 50-60 years who received an inactivated influenza vaccine. The chain couples TRBV20-1 to TRBJ1-5; D call uncertain. Material: PBMCs from blood, obtained 14 days before vaccination. CDR3 loop: CSARAPLTGRLSNQPQHF. CDR3 DNA: TGCAGTGCTAGGGCCCCTCTTACGGGGAGACTTAGCAATCAGCCCCAGCATTTT.